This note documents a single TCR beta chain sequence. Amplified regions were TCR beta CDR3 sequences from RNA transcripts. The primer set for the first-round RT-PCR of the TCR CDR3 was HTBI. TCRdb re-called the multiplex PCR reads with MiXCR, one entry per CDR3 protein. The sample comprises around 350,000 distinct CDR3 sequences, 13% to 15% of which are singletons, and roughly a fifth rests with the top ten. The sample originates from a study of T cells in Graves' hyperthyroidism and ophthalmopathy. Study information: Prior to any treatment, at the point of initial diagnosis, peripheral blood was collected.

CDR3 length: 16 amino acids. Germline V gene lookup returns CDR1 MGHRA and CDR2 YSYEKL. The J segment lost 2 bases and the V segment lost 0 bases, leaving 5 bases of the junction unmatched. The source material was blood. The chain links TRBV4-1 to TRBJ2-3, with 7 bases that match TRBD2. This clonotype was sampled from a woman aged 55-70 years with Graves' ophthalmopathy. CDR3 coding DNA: TGCGCCAGCAGCCAAGAAACTAGCGATTACACAGATACGCAGTATTTT. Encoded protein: CASSQETSDYTDTQYF.